The rows below give T cell receptor beta chains drawn from one sample of a study of OX40 agonist ivuxolimab in advanced cancers. Assay used: immunoSEQ multiplex PCR; TCRdb lists only in-frame clones, some missing. The table lists approximately 50,000 clones, 80% of them singletons. Sequenced material: CD4+ or CD8+ T cells sorted from blood, taken in a trial of the OX40 agonist ivuxolimab. These receptors were taken from an adult with an advanced solid tumor such as melanoma, head and neck, liver or kidney cancer. The CDR3 runs from the conserved cysteine through the conserved F or W. The D gene is left open where the match is weak. Where a row states a size, it is once, few, many or the class of an expanded clone; other rows omit it.

J gene | clone size | D gene | V gene | CDR3 DNA | CDR3 protein
TRBJ2-3 | NA | NA | TRBV5-1 | TGCGCCAGCAGCTTGGTATCGACTAACACAGATACGCAGTATTTT | CASSLVSTNTDTQYF
TRBJ2-2 | NA | NA | TRBV4-1 | TGCGCCAGCAGCCAAGATTTGTCCGGGGAGCTGTTTTTT | CASSQDLSGELFF
TRBJ2-1 | NA | TRBD2 | TRBV2 | TGTGCCAGCAAAGGCGCGGGAGGGCCCGTTGAGCAGTTCTTC | CASKGAGGPVEQFF
TRBJ2-1 | once | NA | TRBV11-2 | TGTGCCAGCAGCTTAGTTTTGTACAATGAGCAGTTCTTC | CASSLVLYNEQFF
TRBJ2-7 | NA | NA | TRBV7-8 | TGTGCCAGCAGCTTAGGTCACTACGGGCAGTACTTC | CASSLGHYGQYF
TRBJ1-1 | once | NA | TRBV28 | TGTGCCAGCCCAAGCCGGAACTCCATGAACACTGAAGCTTTCTTT | CASPSRNSMNTEAFF
TRBJ2-1 | NA | NA | TRBV5-6 | TGTGCCAGCAGTCCCTACTGGGGTGGTGAGCAGTTCTTC | CASSPYWGGEQFF
TRBJ1-5 | once | NA | TRBV7-2 | TGTGCCAGCAGTCAAGGGAACGGTCAGCCCCAGCATTTT | CASSQGNGQPQHF
TRBJ1-2 | few | TRBD1 | TRBV6-5 | TGTGCCACCAAGACAGGGGATTACGGCTACACCTTC | CATKTGDYGYTF
TRBJ2-1 | NA | NA | TRBV7-2 | TGTGCCAGCAGCTTAGAAGGGTTGTCCTACAATGAGCAGTTCTTC | CASSLEGLSYNEQFF
TRBJ1-2 | NA | TRBD1 | TRBV5-5 | TGTGCCAGCAGCTTGAGCGGACAGGGGGTATATGGCTACACCTTC | CASSLSGQGVYGYTF
TRBJ2-7 | NA | NA | TRBV11-2 | TGTGCCAGCATTGACATCCCGAGCTCCTACGAGCAGTACTTC | CASIDIPSSYEQYF
TRBJ1-5 | NA | NA | TRBV6-6 | TGTGCCAGCACACCAGGGGTGGGTCAGCCCCAGCATTTT | CASTPGVGQPQHF
TRBJ1-1 | NA | TRBD1 | TRBV13 | TGTGCCAGCAGCCCCAGACAGGGCTCCACTGAAGCTTTCTTT | CASSPRQGSTEAFF
TRBJ1-2 | NA | NA | TRBV5-1 | TGCGCCAGCAGCTTGGATTACGGGGTCTATGGCTACACCTTC | CASSLDYGVYGYTF
TRBJ2-5 | NA | TRBD2 | TRBV5-1 | TGCGCCAGCAGCTTGGGGGGTAGCGGGAGTCCACAAGAGACCCAGTACTTC | CASSLGGSGSPQETQYF
TRBJ1-1 | few | NA | TRBV11-2 | TGTGCCAGCAGCTTAGTGTGGACAGTGAACACTGAAGCTTTCTTT | CASSLVWTVNTEAFF
TRBJ2-2 | NA | NA | TRBV9 | TGTGCCAGCAGCGTAGTTGGCGGGGAGCTGTTTTTT | CASSVVGGELFF
TRBJ2-7 | NA | NA | TRBV5-3 | TGTGCCGGCAGCTTTATCGGGGGCTCCTACGAGCAGTACTTC | CAGSFIGGSYEQYF
TRBJ1-1 | NA | NA | TRBV4-3 | TGCGCCAGCAGCCTCCAGATGGGACTGCCGAACACTGAAGCTTTCTTT | CASSLQMGLPNTEAFF
TRBJ1-2 | NA | NA | TRBV28 | TGTGCCAGCAGTTTAGGGGGCTATGGCTACACCTTC | CASSLGGYGYTF
TRBJ1-5 | NA | NA | TRBV5-4 | TGTGCCAGCAGCTTACAGGGAAATCAGCCCCAGCATTTT | CASSLQGNQPQHF
TRBJ2-1 | NA | NA | TRBV7-6 | TGTGCCAGCAGCTTAACCCAGGGGACGAATGAGCAGTTCTTC | CASSLTQGTNEQFF
TRBJ1-3 | few | NA | TRBV7-9 | TGTGCCATCCGACAGTCTGGAAACACCATATATTTT | CAIRQSGNTIYF
TRBJ2-1 | NA | NA | TRBV4-3 | TGCGCCAGCAGCCAAGCCCCGCAGGGGGGCTACAATGAGCAGTTCTTC | CASSQAPQGGYNEQFF
TRBJ2-1 | NA | TRBD2 | TRBV6-4 | TGTGCCTACAGAGCACTAGCGGGGGTTAAGGACAATGAGCAGTTCTTC | CAYRALAGVKDNEQFF
TRBJ2-7 | NA | NA | TRBV5-5 | TGTGCCAGCAGTCTATCCGGGACAAACTCTTACGAGCAGTACTTC | CASSLSGTNSYEQYF
TRBJ1-5 | once | NA | TRBV18 | TGTGCCAGCTCACCAAGCCAACGGAGCAATCAGCCCCAGCATTTT | CASSPSQRSNQPQHF
TRBJ1-3 | NA | NA | TRBV30 | TGTGCCTGGAGTGTACGAGGTCCCGCTGGAAACACCATATATTTT | CAWSVRGPAGNTIYF
TRBJ2-7 | NA | TRBD2 | TRBV5-1 | TGCGCCAGCAGCTCGTGGGGGGGAAGTAACGAGCAGTACTTC | CASSSWGGSNEQYF
TRBJ2-6 | NA | NA | TRBV2 | TGTGCCAGCAGTGTCCGGGGACCCAGCTCTGGGGCCAACGTCCTGACTTTC | CASSVRGPSSGANVLTF
TRBJ2-7 | NA | TRBD1 | TRBV5-6 | TGTGCCAGCAGCTGCCCGGGACAGGGGCATCCCTACGAGCAGTACTTC | CASSCPGQGHPYEQYF
TRBJ2-5 | NA | TRBD2 | TRBV28 | TGTGCCAGCAGTTTACTAGCGGGCCAAGAGACCCAGTACTTC | CASSLLAGQETQYF
TRBJ2-1 | NA | NA | TRBV7-9 | TGTGCCAGCAGCTTATTCCGTTCAGGGCGCTACAATGAGCAGTTCTTC | CASSLFRSGRYNEQFF
TRBJ1-1 | NA | NA | TRBV27 | TGTGCCAGCAGTTACAGGGCGGGTGAAGCTTTCTTT | CASSYRAGEAFF
TRBJ2-6 | NA | TRBD1 | TRBV4-1 | TGCGCCAGCAGCCAAGCACCCCATACAGGGGGAGCTGGGGCCAACGTCCTGACTTTC | CASSQAPHTGGAGANVLTF
TRBJ2-5 | NA | TRBD2 | TRBV18 | TGTGCCAGCTCGTCGAGCGGGGTAGAGACCCAGTACTTC | CASSSSGVETQYF
TRBJ2-7 | NA | TRBD1 | TRBV19 | TGTGCCAGTAGTCAGCCAGGGGGTAGCCACGAGCAGTACTTC | CASSQPGGSHEQYF
TRBJ2-1 | once | NA | TRBV18 | TGTGCCAGCTCACCACCGACCCCAACCTCCTACAATGAGCAGTTCTTC | CASSPPTPTSYNEQFF
TRBJ2-1 | NA | NA | TRBV28 | TGTGCCAGCAGCCTCCCGGGGAGTCGGGGGAGTATCGAGCAGTTCTTC | CASSLPGSRGSIEQFF